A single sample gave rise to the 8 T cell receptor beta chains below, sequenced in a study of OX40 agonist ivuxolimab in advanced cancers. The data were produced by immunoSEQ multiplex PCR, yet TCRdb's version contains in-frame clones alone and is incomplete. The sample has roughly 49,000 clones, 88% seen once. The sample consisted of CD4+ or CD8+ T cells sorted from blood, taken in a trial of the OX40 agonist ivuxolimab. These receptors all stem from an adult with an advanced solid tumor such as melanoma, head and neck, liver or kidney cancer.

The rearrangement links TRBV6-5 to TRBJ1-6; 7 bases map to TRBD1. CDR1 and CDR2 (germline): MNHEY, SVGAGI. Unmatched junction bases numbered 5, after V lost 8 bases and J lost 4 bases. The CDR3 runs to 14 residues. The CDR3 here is CASGPGQYNSPLHF. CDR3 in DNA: TGTGCCAGCGGACCGGGACAGTATAATTCACCCCTCCACTTT.

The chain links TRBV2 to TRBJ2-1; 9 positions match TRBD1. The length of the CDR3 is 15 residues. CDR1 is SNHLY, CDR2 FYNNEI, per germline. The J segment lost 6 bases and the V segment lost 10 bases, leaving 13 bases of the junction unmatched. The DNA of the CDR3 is TGTGCCACTTCCTTGGACAGGGGCGCCACCAATGAGCAGTTCTTC. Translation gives CATSLDRGATNEQFF.

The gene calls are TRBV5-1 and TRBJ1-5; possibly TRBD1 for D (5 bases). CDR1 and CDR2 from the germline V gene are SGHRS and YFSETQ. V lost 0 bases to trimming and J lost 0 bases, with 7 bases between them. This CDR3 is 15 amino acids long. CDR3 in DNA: TGCGCCAGCAGCTTGGAAGGGGTTAGCAATCAGCCCCAGCATTTT. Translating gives CASSLEGVSNQPQHF.

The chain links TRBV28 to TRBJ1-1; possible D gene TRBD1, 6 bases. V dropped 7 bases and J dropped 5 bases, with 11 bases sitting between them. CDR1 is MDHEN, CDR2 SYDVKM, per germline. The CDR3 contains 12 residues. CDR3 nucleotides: TGTGCCAGCAATCAGGGGTGGACTGAAGCTTTCTTT. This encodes CASNQGWTEAFF.

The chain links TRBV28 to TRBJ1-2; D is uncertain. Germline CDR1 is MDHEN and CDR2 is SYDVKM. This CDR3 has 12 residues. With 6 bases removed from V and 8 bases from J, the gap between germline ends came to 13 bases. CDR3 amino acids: CASRPYEDGYTF. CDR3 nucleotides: TGTGCCAGCAGACCCTACGAGGACGGCTACACCTTC.

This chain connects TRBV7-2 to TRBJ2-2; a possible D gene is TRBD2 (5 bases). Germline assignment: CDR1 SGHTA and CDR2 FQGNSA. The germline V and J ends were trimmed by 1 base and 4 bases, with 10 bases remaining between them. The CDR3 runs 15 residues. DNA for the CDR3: TGTGCCAGCAGCTTAGTAGAGGGAGTCACCGGGGAGCTGTTTTTT. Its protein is CASSLVEGVTGELFF. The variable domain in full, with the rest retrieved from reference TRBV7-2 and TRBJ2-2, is GAGVSQSPSNKVTEKGKDVELRCDPISGHTALYWYRQSLGQGLEFLIYFQGNSAPDKSGLPSDRFSAERTGGSVSTLTIQRTQQEDSAVYLCASSLVEGVTGELFFGEGSRLTVL.

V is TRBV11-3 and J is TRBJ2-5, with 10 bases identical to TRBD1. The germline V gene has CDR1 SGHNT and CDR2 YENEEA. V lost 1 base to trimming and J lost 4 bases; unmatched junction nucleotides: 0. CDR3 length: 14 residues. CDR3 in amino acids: CASSLGTGGETQYF. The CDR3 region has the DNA TGTGCCAGCAGCTTAGGGACAGGGGGAGAGACCCAGTACTTC.

CDR3 in DNA: TGTGCCAGCAGTCAACCGGACAGATGGTATGGCTACACCTTC. It specifies CASSQPDRWYGYTF. The rearrangement links TRBV28 to TRBJ1-2; perhaps TRBD1 as D (6 bases). The CDR3 is 14 amino acids. CDR1 is MDHEN and CDR2 is SYDVKM in the germline V gene. Trimming shortened V by 5 bases and J by 5 bases, and 15 bases separated the two germline ends.